This entry lists 3 T cell receptor beta chains sequenced from one sample in a study of blood T cell repertoires in COVID-19. Clones were sequenced by immunoSEQ multiplex PCR, and TCRdb holds only the in-frame ones, with some missing. Of approximately 160,000 clones listed, about 81% are singletons. The sample was peripheral blood. The receptors were sampled from a woman of 80 years or more with acute or convalescent COVID-19.

The V and J genes are TRBV6-2 or TRBV6-3 and TRBJ1-5; no definite D call. Germline-derived CDR1 and CDR2 are MNHEY and SVGEGT. CDR3 length: 13 residues. V shed 6 bases and J shed 3 bases, with 9 bases lying between them. CDR3 protein: CASSTTNNQPQHF. DNA of the CDR3: TGTGCCAGCAGCACAACGAACAATCAGCCCCAGCATTTT.

This clone was detected once. This chain uses TRBV10-1 with TRBJ1-5; no clear D gene. The CDR3 has 14 amino acids. V lost 6 bases, J lost 2 bases, and 11 bases lay in between. Looked up from germline, CDR1 is WNHNN and CDR2 is SYGVQD (reference sequence). The CDR3 protein is CASRNQVRNQPQHF. In DNA form, the CDR3 reads TGCGCCAGCAGGAATCAGGTTCGCAATCAGCCCCAGCATTTT.

The chain is built from TRBV21-1 and TRBJ1-4; the table's D call, TRBD1, has no DNA check behind it. TRBV21-1 is listed as a pseudogene. CDR3 size: 16 residues. This chain's CDR3 is CASSSQEGATNEKLFF. Written as DNA, the CDR3 is TGTGCCAGCAGCTCCCAAGAAGGGGCAACTAATGAAAAACTGTTTTTT.